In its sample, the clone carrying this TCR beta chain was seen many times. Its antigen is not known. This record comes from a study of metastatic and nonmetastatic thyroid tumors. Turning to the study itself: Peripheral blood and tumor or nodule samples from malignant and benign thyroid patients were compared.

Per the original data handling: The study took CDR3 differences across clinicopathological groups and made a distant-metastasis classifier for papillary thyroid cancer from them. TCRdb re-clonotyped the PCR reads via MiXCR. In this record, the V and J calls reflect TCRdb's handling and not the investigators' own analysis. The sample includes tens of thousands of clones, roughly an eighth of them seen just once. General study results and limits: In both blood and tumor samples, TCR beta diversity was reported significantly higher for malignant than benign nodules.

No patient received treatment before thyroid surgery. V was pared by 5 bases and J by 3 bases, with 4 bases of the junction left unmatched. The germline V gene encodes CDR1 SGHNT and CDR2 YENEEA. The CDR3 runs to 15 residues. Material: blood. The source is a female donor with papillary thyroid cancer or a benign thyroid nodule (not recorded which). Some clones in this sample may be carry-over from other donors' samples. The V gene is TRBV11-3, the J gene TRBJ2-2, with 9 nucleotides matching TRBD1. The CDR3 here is CASSHDRGDTGELFF. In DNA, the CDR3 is TGTGCCAGCAGCCACGACAGGGGGGACACCGGGGAGCTGTTTTTT.